The entry that follows covers one T cell receptor beta chain sequence. By sample share, this clonotype is medium-sized (0.01 to 0.1%). This clone's antigen is unknown. No base quality values were provided; no much bigger clone lies one nucleotide off. Library creation used PCR. The sample was run on an Illumina HiSeq 2500. Through fastp at Q25 and MiXCR, TCRdb rebuilt clones from the public reads, retaining in-frame beta chains. Entries are consolidated by CDR3 protein sequence, retaining the most common genes and DNA. The sample table holds about 8,100 distinct CDR3 sequences, of which roughly 12% were seen once. The top ten clonotypes cover about 16% of the sample. This entry belongs to a study of CXCR3 chemokines and chemotherapy response in bladder cancer (dated 2022 in TCRdb). About the investigation overall: The study examined whether intratumoral CXCR3 chemokine system activity predicted chemotherapy response in human bladder cancer.

The germline V gene specifies KGHSH as CDR1 and LQKENI as CDR2. The CDR3 runs 15 residues from the cysteine to the phenylalanine. Just CDR3 DNA is preserved here, 45 bases in frame from base 1. The V end loses 0 bases and the J end loses 1 base, and a stretch of 9 bases separates them. The chain joins TRBV18 to TRBJ1-1; there is no confident call for the D gene. The TCR sequence derives from a human donor with bladder cancer that responded to neoadjuvant chemotherapy. Sampling took place from a patient whose treatment included neoadjuvant chemotherapy. The CDR3 protein is CASSPPQRSNTEAFF. At the DNA level, the sequence is TGTGCCAGCTCACCACCACAGCGATCGAACACTGAAGCTTTCTTT.